The 10 T cell receptor beta chains below come from one sample, sequenced in a study of vaccination and CD4 T cells after COVID-19. Noted treatment: approximately nine-day PBMC culture with coronavirus spike peptide pools or control peptides (ViraFEST assay). CD4+ T cells of the unexposed donor were collected before the COVID-19 pandemic (2011-2018). The study sequenced cultured CD4+ T cell DNA using the Oncomine TCR Beta short-read assay. TCRdb re-analysed the PCR reads in MiXCR, keeping a single row per CDR3 protein. The sample includes a few thousand distinct CDR3 sequences, approximately 30% seen only once; the top ten take roughly 40%. Antigens of these TCRs are unknown. Sequenced sample: CD4+ T cells from blood, cultured in vitro. The receptors here all came from a human donor in good health.

A few counts support this clonotype. V is TRBV11-3 and J is TRBJ1-5, with D hard to call. Germline CDR1 reads SGHNT; CDR2 reads YENEEA. The CDR3 totals 14 residues. V lost 1 base, J lost 2 bases, and 6 bases lay in between. The CDR3 is CASSLGGGNQPQHF. CDR3 DNA sequence: TGTGCCAGCAGCTTAGGAGGAGGCAATCAGCCCCAGCATTTT.

The J gene is TRBJ2-3, the V gene TRBV20-1; 7 bases map to TRBD2. V dropped 6 bases and J dropped 1; count of bases not matched to a gene: 10. The CDR3 is 15 residues long. CDR1 is DFQATT, CDR2 SNEGSKA, per germline (reference sequence). The CDR3 here is CSAELPAGGTDTQYF. The CDR3 DNA reads as TGCAGTGCCGAGCTTCCGGCGGGGGGCACAGATACGCAGTATTTT.

This rearrangement joins TRBV5-6 to TRBJ2-1; 14 bases match TRBD2. This CDR3 comprises 18 residues. In germline, CDR1 is SGHDT, CDR2 YYEEEE. Unmatched junction bases numbered 8, after V lost 6 bases and J lost 0 bases. CDR3 nucleotide sequence: TGTGCCAGCACGGGACTAGCGGGAGCGAAAAGCTCCTACAATGAGCAGTTCTTC. Its protein product is CASTGLAGAKSSYNEQFF. Drawing the rest from reference TRBV5-6 and TRBJ2-1, the complete variable domain is DAGVTQSPTHLIKTRGQQVTLRCSPKSGHDTVSWYQQALGQGPQFIFQYYEEEERQRGNFPDRFSGHQFPNYSSELNVNALLLGDSALYLCASTGLAGAKSSYNEQFFGPGTRLTVL.

There are a few counts of this clonotype. The chain recombines TRBV2 with TRBJ2-2, with D possibly matching TRBD1 (6 bases). Trimming pared 7 bases from V and 5 bases from J, leaving 14 bases between. The CDR3 consists of 14 residues. Per germline, CDR1 SNHLY and CDR2 FYNNEI. The CDR3 here is CASTGASRTGELFF. CDR3 nucleotide sequence: TGTGCCAGCACAGGGGCCAGTCGAACCGGGGAGCTGTTTTTT.

This clonotype has more than one count but fewer than ten. The V gene is TRBV6-1, the J gene TRBJ2-3; D is unclear. V shed 10 bases and J shed 0 bases, with 14 bases lying between them. Germline V lookup: CDR1 MNHNS, CDR2 SASEGT. The CDR3 is 14 residues long. Here the CDR3 DNA reads TGTGCCACTGGCCCGATCTCTAGCACAGATACGCAGTATTTT. It codes for CATGPISSTDTQYF.

J is TRBJ2-5 and V is TRBV20-1, with D possibly TRBD2 on 6 matching bases. The CDR3 covers 14 residues. The V end lost 6 bases, the J end lost 5 bases, and 19 bases lay between the germline ends. The germline gives CDR1 DFQATT, CDR2 SNEGSKA (reference sequence). The CDR3 sequence: CSAALGVSGETQYF. The CDR3 bases are TGCAGTGCCGCCCTTGGGGTGAGCGGGGAGACCCAGTACTTC.

The chain couples TRBV19 to TRBJ2-1; 12 positions agree with TRBD2. The germline V gene has CDR1 LNHDA and CDR2 SQIVND (reference sequence). The CDR3 contains 16 residues. V lost 5 bases to trimming and J lost 4 bases; unmatched junction nucleotides: 6. CDR3 DNA: TGTGCCAGTAGTCCCCTAGCGGGAGGGTCTTACAATGAGCAGTTCTTC. Its translation is CASSPLAGGSYNEQFF.

The chain employs TRBV7-9 and TRBJ2-6, with TRBD1 as a possible D gene (6 bases). From germline, CDR1 is SEHNR and CDR2 FQNEAQ (reference sequence). This CDR3 region has 15 residues. The germline V and J ends were trimmed by 7 bases and 3 bases, with 13 bases remaining between them. The DNA for the CDR3 is TGTGCCAGCAACCCTGAGGGGGATGGGGCCAACGTCCTGACTTTC. Its translation is CASNPEGDGANVLTF.

V is TRBV10-3 and J is TRBJ1-3; tentative D call: TRBD1 (5 bases). V lost 6 bases, J lost 2 bases, and 8 bases lay in between. The V gene's germline CDR1 is ENHRY and CDR2 SYGVKD. CDR3 length: 13 amino acids. The CDR3, as DNA: TGTGCCATCAGGGCAGGGACTGGAAACACCATATATTTT. The encoded protein is CAIRAGTGNTIYF.

V gene TRBV20-1 combines with J gene TRBJ2-1; 13 bases map to TRBD2. J gave up 0 bases and V 0 bases, and 8 bases lay outside the gene matches. Germline V gene sequence: CDR1 DFQATT, CDR2 SNEGSKA (reference sequence). CDR3 length: 19 amino acids. The CDR3 reads CSARDGTSGNRRSYNEQFF. Written as DNA, the CDR3 is TGCAGTGCTAGAGATGGGACTAGCGGGAATCGTCGCTCCTACAATGAGCAGTTCTTC.